These 17 T cell receptor beta chains came from one sample sequenced in a study of T-cell reconstitution after alpha-beta-depleted transplantation in children. The authors prepared the TCRbeta library with unique molecular identifiers. TCRdb analysed the PCR reads with MiXCR anew, one entry per CDR3 protein. The data contain approximately 510,000 distinct CDR3 sequences, around 19% of them singletons. Here the sequenced sample was PBMCs from the stem cell graft donor, taken from the stem cell graft. The receptors shown here come from a human donor who donated a stem cell graft to a child with acute lymphoblastic leukemia.

This clonotype occurred a few times. J is TRBJ2-1 and V is TRBV12-3 or TRBV12-4; D gene uncertain. V was trimmed by 6 bases and J by 7 bases, leaving 19 bases between them. The CDR3 is 15 residues long. The CDR3: CASSPSGGDGNEQFF. The CDR3 bases are TGTGCCAGCAGCCCCTCGGGCGGAGATGGAAATGAGCAGTTCTTC.

This chain joins TRBV3-1 and TRBJ2-7; D not resolved. The germline V gene encodes CDR1 LGHDT and CDR2 YNNKEL (reference sequence). The CDR3 loop spans 14 amino acids. The V and J ends lost 4 bases and 4 bases respectively, with 14 bases between them. The CDR3 DNA reads as TGTGCCAGCAGCCTCCGCCCGGTAGAATACGAGCAGTACTTC. Its protein product is CASSLRPVEYEQYF.

The chain joins TRBV5-1 to TRBJ2-7; D gene uncertain. Germline loops: CDR1 SGHRS, CDR2 YFSETQ. The germline V and J ends were trimmed by 4 bases and 4 bases, with 6 bases remaining between them. The CDR3 is 11 amino acids. For the CDR3, the DNA is TGCGCCAGCAGCATAGATTACGAGCAGTACTTC. Residues: CASSIDYEQYF.

The J gene is TRBJ2-1, the V gene TRBV5-5; no clear D gene. CDR1 is SGHKS, CDR2 YYEKEE, per germline (reference sequence). The V end was cut by 2 bases, the J end by 0 bases, with 9 bases between. The CDR3 extends over 15 amino acids. Here the CDR3 DNA reads TGTGCCAGCAGCTTATGGGATAACTCCTACAATGAGCAGTTCTTC. Residues: CASSLWDNSYNEQFF.

The sample holds a few counts of this clonotype. The gene calls are TRBV7-3 and TRBJ2-3; D unresolved. This CDR3 is 13 amino acids long. Germline V gene lookup returns CDR1 SGHTA and CDR2 FQGTGA. V lost 0 bases to trimming and J lost 6 bases, with 7 bases between them. The CDR3 DNA reads as TGTGCCAGCAGCTTAACGTTGTTGGATACGCAGTATTTT. It yields the protein CASSLTLLDTQYF. The whole variable domain, remainder taken from reference TRBV7-3 and TRBJ2-3, is GAGVSQTPSNKVTEKGKYVELRCDPISGHTALYWYRQSLGQGPEFLIYFQGTGAADDSGLPNDRFFAVRPEGSVSTLKIQRTERGDSAVYLCASSLTLLDTQYFGPGTRLTVL.

This clonotype was counted only a few times. The V and J genes are TRBV7-3 and TRBJ2-1, with D maybe TRBD2 (6 bases). CDR1 and CDR2 (germline): SGHTA, FQGTGA. Trimming took 5 bases from V and 6 from J, leaving 17 bases between them. CDR3 length: 15 residues. The CDR3 DNA follows: TGTGCCAGCAGCCCCCCGGGGGTAAAGCGCAATGAGCAGTTCTTC. Translated, it gives CASSPPGVKRNEQFF.

The V gene is TRBV12-3 or TRBV12-4, the J gene TRBJ2-7; either TRBD1 or TRBD2 may fit D (6 bases each). The germline V and J ends were trimmed by 8 bases and 0 bases, with 17 bases remaining between them. CDR3 length: 15 residues. The CDR3 is CASASGGASSYEQYF. The CDR3 bases are TGTGCCAGCGCGTCCGGGGGCGCGAGCTCCTACGAGCAGTACTTC.

The sample holds a few counts of this clonotype. The V call is TRBV20-1, the J call TRBJ1-5; 8 nucleotides align to TRBD1. The CDR3 runs to 15 residues. CDR1 is DFQATT and CDR2 is SNEGSKA in the germline V gene (reference sequence). Unmatched junction bases numbered 7, after V lost 6 bases and J lost 0 bases. The DNA for the CDR3 is TGCAGTGCCCCCGGGACAGGAGCTAGCAATCAGCCCCAGCATTTT. Encoded protein: CSAPGTGASNQPQHF.

Turning to this clonotype: This clone may be a read error of a much larger clone one base away. The chain recombines TRBV20-1 with TRBJ2-2, with D uncertain. Germline values: CDR1 DFQATT, CDR2 SNEGSKA (reference sequence). Trimming stripped 5 bases from V and 1 base from J, with 5 bases between. The CDR3 covers 12 residues. CDR3: CSAGENTGELFF. The DNA of the CDR3 is TGCAGTGCTGGGGAGAACACCGGGGAGCTGTTTTTT.

This clonotype was seen repeatedly, ten times or more. The chain's CDR3 is CASRWGSATEAFF. CDR3 nucleotides: TGTGCCAGCCGATGGGGGTCGGCCACTGAAGCTTTCTTT. The rearrangement joins TRBV7-8 to TRBJ1-1; the D gene is possibly TRBD1 (5 bases). The CDR3 loop spans 13 amino acids. With 8 bases removed from V and 4 bases from J, the gap between germline ends came to 14 bases. Per the germline V gene, CDR1 is SGHVS and CDR2 is FQNEAQ. Full variable domain (outside the CDR3, taken from reference TRBV7-8 and TRBJ1-1): GAGVSQSPRYKVAKRGQDVALRCDPISGHVSLFWYQQALGQGPEFLTYFQNEAQLDKSGLPSDRFFAERPEGSVSTLKIQRTQQEDSAVYLCASRWGSATEAFFGQGTRLTVV.

The chain carries TRBV5-1 and TRBJ2-3; D not certain. From germline, CDR1 is SGHRS and CDR2 YFSETQ. V lost 4 bases, J lost 1 base, and 7 bases lay in between. The CDR3 sequence is 13 residues long. Here the CDR3 reads CASSPERTDTQYF. CDR3 nucleotides: TGCGCCAGCAGCCCCGAACGCACAGATACGCAGTATTTT.

This chain uses TRBV11-1 with TRBJ2-7; TRBD2 matches 12 bases. Germline V gene data show CDR1 as SGHAT and CDR2 as FQDESV (reference sequence). After removal of 4 bases from V and 0 bases from J, the junction contained 4 bases not matched to a gene. This CDR3 is 16 amino acids long. CDR3 protein: CASSYGLAGSSYEQYF. The CDR3 DNA sequence: TGTGCCAGCAGCTACGGACTAGCGGGGAGCTCCTACGAGCAGTACTTC.

This clonotype was picked up a small number of times. The chain joins TRBV4-1 to TRBJ2-7, with 7 bases lining up with TRBD2. This CDR3 is built from 14 residues. V lost 3 bases and J lost 2; bases outside the gene matches: 4. Germline V lookup: CDR1 MGHRA, CDR2 YSYEKL. This CDR3 is CASSQEAGPYEQYF. CDR3 bases: TGCGCCAGCAGCCAGGAAGCGGGACCCTACGAGCAGTACTTC.

This clonotype was seen more than once but under ten times. J is TRBJ2-1 and V is TRBV11-2; possibly TRBD2 for D (5 bases). CDR1 and CDR2 (germline): SGHAT, FQNNGV. The ends were cut back, 4 bases at V and 4 bases at J, with 11 bases in the middle. The CDR3 is 14 amino acids. The CDR3 loop is CASSSSRVYNEQFF. The CDR3 nucleotides are TGTGCCAGCAGCTCCTCGAGGGTATACAATGAGCAGTTCTTC.

The V gene is TRBV20-1, the J gene TRBJ2-1, with 7 positions matching TRBD2. The germline V gene has CDR1 DFQATT and CDR2 SNEGSKA (reference sequence). Trimming took 6 bases from V and 1 from J; bases not matched to a gene: 6. This CDR3 region has 14 residues. The CDR3: CSAMTSYSYNEQFF. The CDR3 region has the DNA TGCAGTGCCATGACTAGCTATTCCTACAATGAGCAGTTCTTC.

This clonotype has more than one count but fewer than ten. The chain links TRBV5-1 to TRBJ1-3, with 7 bases fitting TRBD1. J gave up 11 bases and V 4 bases, and 6 bases lay outside the gene matches. The CDR3 runs to 12 residues. Germline V lookup: CDR1 SGHRS, CDR2 YFSETQ. The CDR3 bases are TGCGCCAGCAGCGGAGACAGGGTAGCCATATATTTT. Its translation is CASSGDRVAIYF. The entire variable domain, with the rest obtained from reference TRBV5-1 and TRBJ1-3, is as follows: KAGVTQTPRYLIKTRGQQVTLSCSPISGHRSVSWYQQTPGQGLQFLFEYFSETQRNKGNFPGRFSGRQFSNSRSEMNVSTLELGDSALYLCASSGDRVAIYFGEGSWLTVV.

The chain has TRBV7-3 and TRBJ2-3; a weak D match, TRBD1 (6 bases). CDR3 size: 15 residues. CDR1 SGHTA and CDR2 FQGTGA come from the germline V gene. V was clipped by 5 bases and J by 1 base, with 13 bases between them. The CDR3 is CASSPTGFGTDTQYF. The CDR3 DNA sequence: TGTGCCAGCAGCCCGACAGGATTCGGCACAGATACGCAGTATTTT. Full variable domain (remainder filled in from reference TRBV7-3 and TRBJ2-3): GAGVSQTPSNKVTEKGKYVELRCDPISGHTALYWYRQSLGQGPEFLIYFQGTGAADDSGLPNDRFFAVRPEGSVSTLKIQRTERGDSAVYLCASSPTGFGTDTQYFGPGTRLTVL.